This is a list of T cell receptor beta chains from one sample in a study of vaccination and CD4 T cells after COVID-19. MiXCR, applied by TCRdb to the PCR reads, yields one record per CDR3 protein. This table has 7,000 to 8,500 distinct CDR3 sequences, about 59% appearing once. No antigen is known for these receptors. Sequenced sample: CD4+ T cells from blood, cultured in vitro. The source of these receptors is a human donor who had recovered from COVID-19. Each CDR3 is given with its conserved first and last residue. The D gene is left open where the match is weak. Clone sizes are given selectively: once, few, many, or a class where the clone is expanded.

v_gene: TRBV11-2; j_gene: TRBJ1-1; abundance: once; d_gene: NA; CDR3aa: CASSLGRGTFF; CDR3nt: TGTGCCAGCAGCTTGGGCCGGGGGACTTTCTTT
v_gene: TRBV6-9; j_gene: TRBJ1-2; abundance: few; d_gene: TRBD1; CDR3aa: CASSYWGQGYPYGYTF; CDR3nt: TGTGCCAGCAGTTATTGGGGACAGGGCTATCCCTATGGCTACACCTTC
v_gene: TRBV2; j_gene: TRBJ1-5; abundance: NA; d_gene: NA; CDR3aa: CASSGQAGVQPQHF; CDR3nt: TGTGCCAGCAGTGGTCAGGCAGGAGTGCAGCCCCAGCATTTT
v_gene: TRBV2; j_gene: TRBJ2-7; abundance: NA; d_gene: NA; CDR3aa: CASSEVEDSSYEQYF; CDR3nt: TGTGCCAGCAGTGAAGTCGAGGACAGCTCCTACGAGCAGTACTTC
v_gene: TRBV5-8; j_gene: TRBJ1-5; abundance: NA; d_gene: NA; CDR3aa: CASSWGGGQPQHF; CDR3nt: TGTGCCAGCAGCTGGGGGGGCGGGCAGCCCCAGCATTTT
v_gene: TRBV15; j_gene: TRBJ1-2; abundance: NA; d_gene: NA; CDR3aa: CATSRAGGRTYGYTF; CDR3nt: TGTGCCACCAGCAGAGCTGGAGGCAGGACCTATGGCTACACCTTC
v_gene: TRBV19; j_gene: TRBJ2-5; abundance: NA; d_gene: TRBD2; CDR3aa: CASSIPLAGGAETQYF; CDR3nt: TGTGCCAGTAGTATACCCCTAGCGGGAGGAGCAGAGACCCAGTACTTC
v_gene: TRBV24-1; j_gene: TRBJ2-3; abundance: NA; d_gene: TRBD2; CDR3aa: CATGTTRTDTQYF; CDR3nt: TGTGCCACCGGGACTACCCGCACAGATACGCAGTATTTT
v_gene: TRBV20-1; j_gene: TRBJ1-6; abundance: NA; d_gene: NA; CDR3aa: CSARDRSNSPLHF; CDR3nt: TGCAGTGCTAGAGATAGGAGTAATTCACCCCTCCACTTT
v_gene: TRBV19; j_gene: TRBJ2-2; abundance: few; d_gene: NA; CDR3aa: CASKGVIGPRATGELFF; CDR3nt: TGTGCCAGTAAGGGAGTAATAGGCCCTCGGGCCACCGGGGAGCTGTTTTTT
v_gene: TRBV14; j_gene: TRBJ1-5; abundance: NA; d_gene: NA; CDR3aa: CASSRGGGQPQHF; CDR3nt: TGTGCCAGCAGCCGAGGGGGGGGTCAGCCCCAGCATTTT
v_gene: TRBV5-4; j_gene: TRBJ2-1; abundance: large; d_gene: NA; CDR3aa: CASSLAGRVSEQFF; CDR3nt: TGTGCCAGCAGCTTGGCGGGGCGGGTCAGTGAGCAGTTCTTC
v_gene: TRBV19; j_gene: TRBJ2-2; abundance: NA; d_gene: NA; CDR3aa: CASSMDPLQTNTGELFF; CDR3nt: TGTGCCAGTAGTATGGACCCCCTCCAGACGAACACCGGGGAGCTGTTTTTT
v_gene: TRBV27; j_gene: TRBJ1-1; abundance: NA; d_gene: NA; CDR3aa: CASSLRAGNTEAFF; CDR3nt: TGTGCCAGCAGTTTAAGGGCAGGGAACACTGAAGCTTTCTTT
v_gene: TRBV6-1; j_gene: TRBJ2-7; abundance: few; d_gene: TRBD1; CDR3aa: CASRRGTGATYEQYF; CDR3nt: TGTGCCAGCAGGAGAGGTACAGGGGCGACCTACGAGCAGTACTTC
v_gene: TRBV24-1; j_gene: TRBJ2-3; abundance: NA; d_gene: TRBD2; CDR3aa: CATSDPVAGEADTQYF; CDR3nt: TGTGCCACCAGTGACCCCGTAGCGGGGGAGGCGGATACGCAGTATTTT
v_gene: TRBV2; j_gene: TRBJ1-4; abundance: NA; d_gene: NA; CDR3aa: CASSVRGATNEKLFF; CDR3nt: TGTGCCAGCAGTGTCAGGGGTGCAACTAATGAAAAACTGTTTTTT
v_gene: TRBV19; j_gene: TRBJ1-5; abundance: NA; d_gene: NA; CDR3aa: CASSIGNQPQHF; CDR3nt: TGTGCCAGTAGTATCGGGAATCAGCCCCAGCATTTT
v_gene: TRBV27; j_gene: TRBJ1-6; abundance: few; d_gene: NA; CDR3aa: CASSSRRQEVGSPLHF; CDR3nt: TGTGCCAGCAGTTCCCGTCGACAAGAGGTAGGATCACCCCTCCACTTT
v_gene: TRBV11-3; j_gene: TRBJ1-2; abundance: NA; d_gene: NA; CDR3aa: CASSLGVGRAGGYTF; CDR3nt: TGTGCCAGCAGCTTAGGTGTCGGCAGGGCGGGTGGCTACACCTTC
v_gene: TRBV10-3; j_gene: TRBJ2-3; abundance: NA; d_gene: TRBD2; CDR3aa: CAISGGTSGSTDTQYF; CDR3nt: TGTGCCATCAGTGGGGGGACTAGCGGGAGCACAGATACGCAGTATTTT
v_gene: TRBV27; j_gene: TRBJ2-2; abundance: NA; d_gene: NA; CDR3aa: CASSLAPDANTGELFF; CDR3nt: TGTGCCAGCAGTTTAGCACCAGACGCGAACACCGGGGAGCTGTTTTTT
v_gene: TRBV20-1; j_gene: TRBJ1-5; abundance: few; d_gene: NA; CDR3aa: CSARPRGNQPQHF; CDR3nt: TGCAGTGCTAGACCCAGGGGCAATCAGCCCCAGCATTTT
v_gene: TRBV20-1; j_gene: TRBJ2-1; abundance: NA; d_gene: NA; CDR3aa: CSARDIRGADNEQFF; CDR3nt: TGCAGTGCTAGAGATATCCGGGGGGCGGACAATGAGCAGTTCTTC
v_gene: TRBV4-1; j_gene: TRBJ1-5; abundance: NA; d_gene: NA; CDR3aa: CASSQDLGGPAAQHF; CDR3nt: TGCGCCAGCAGCCAAGATCTGGGGGGCCCCGCAGCCCAGCATTTT
v_gene: TRBV20-1; j_gene: TRBJ1-4; abundance: NA; d_gene: NA; CDR3aa: CSARDSFGSATNEKLFF; CDR3nt: TGCAGTGCTAGAGATAGTTTCGGAAGTGCAACTAATGAAAAACTGTTTTTT
v_gene: TRBV7-2; j_gene: TRBJ1-2; abundance: NA; d_gene: TRBD1; CDR3aa: CASSPQGGSDYTF; CDR3nt: TGTGCCAGCAGCCCCCAAGGGGGCAGTGACTACACCTTC
v_gene: TRBV28; j_gene: TRBJ2-7; abundance: NA; d_gene: TRBD1; CDR3aa: CASSESAGTGLYEQYF; CDR3nt: TGTGCCAGCAGCGAAAGTGCCGGGACAGGGTTATACGAGCAGTACTTC
v_gene: TRBV6-5; j_gene: TRBJ1-1; abundance: few; d_gene: NA; CDR3aa: CASSYIDQGLEAFF; CDR3nt: TGTGCCAGCAGTTATATAGATCAGGGTTTAGAGGCTTTCTTT
v_gene: TRBV6-1; j_gene: TRBJ1-2; abundance: NA; d_gene: NA; CDR3aa: CASSPERGLKGYTF; CDR3nt: TGTGCCAGCAGCCCCGAACGGGGATTAAAGGGCTACACCTTC
v_gene: TRBV2; j_gene: TRBJ2-7; abundance: NA; d_gene: NA; CDR3aa: CASSERGGVFYEQYF; CDR3nt: TGTGCCAGCAGTGAACGGGGTGGTGTATTTTACGAGCAGTACTTC
v_gene: TRBV29-1; j_gene: TRBJ2-5; abundance: NA; d_gene: NA; CDR3aa: CSVPQGQETQYF; CDR3nt: TGCAGCGTTCCCCAGGGTCAAGAGACCCAGTACTTC
v_gene: TRBV19; j_gene: TRBJ2-1; abundance: NA; d_gene: NA; CDR3aa: CASSIPGQGGYNEQFF; CDR3nt: TGTGCCAGTAGTATTCCGGGCCAGGGGGGGTACAATGAGCAGTTCTTC
v_gene: TRBV5-1; j_gene: TRBJ2-3; abundance: NA; d_gene: TRBD1; CDR3aa: CASSLMGQNTDTQYF; CDR3nt: TGCGCCAGCAGCTTGATGGGACAGAACACAGATACGCAGTATTTT
v_gene: TRBV7-2; j_gene: TRBJ1-2; abundance: NA; d_gene: NA; CDR3aa: CASSLDHTGYGYTF; CDR3nt: TGTGCCAGCAGCTTAGACCATACGGGCTATGGCTACACCTTC
v_gene: TRBV7-6; j_gene: TRBJ2-1; abundance: NA; d_gene: TRBD1; CDR3aa: CASSLELGQGVDEQFF; CDR3nt: TGTGCCAGCAGCTTAGAACTGGGACAGGGGGTTGATGAGCAGTTCTTC
v_gene: TRBV7-8; j_gene: TRBJ2-3; abundance: NA; d_gene: NA; CDR3aa: CASSLEVSTDTQYF; CDR3nt: TGTGCCAGCAGCCTAGAGGTTAGCACAGATACGCAGTATTTT
v_gene: TRBV20-1; j_gene: TRBJ1-1; abundance: NA; d_gene: TRBD1; CDR3aa: CSASSAGGGAEAFF; CDR3nt: TGCAGTGCTAGCTCGGCAGGGGGCGGAGCTGAAGCTTTCTTT
v_gene: TRBV20-1; j_gene: TRBJ2-2; abundance: NA; d_gene: NA; CDR3aa: CSARRRENTGELFF; CDR3nt: TGCAGTGCTAGGCGGAGGGAAAACACCGGGGAGCTGTTTTTT